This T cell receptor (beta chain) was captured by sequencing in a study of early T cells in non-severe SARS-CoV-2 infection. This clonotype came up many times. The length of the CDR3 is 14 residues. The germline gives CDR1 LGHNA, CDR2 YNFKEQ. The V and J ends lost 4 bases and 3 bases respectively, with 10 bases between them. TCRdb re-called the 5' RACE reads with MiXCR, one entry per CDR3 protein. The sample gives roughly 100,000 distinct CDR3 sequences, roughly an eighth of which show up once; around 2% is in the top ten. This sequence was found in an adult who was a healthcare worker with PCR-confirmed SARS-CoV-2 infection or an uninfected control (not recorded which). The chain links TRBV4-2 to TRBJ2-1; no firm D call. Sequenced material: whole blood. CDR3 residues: CASSPSDLYNEQFF. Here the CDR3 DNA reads TGTGCCAGCAGCCCTTCGGACCTCTACAATGAGCAGTTCTTC.